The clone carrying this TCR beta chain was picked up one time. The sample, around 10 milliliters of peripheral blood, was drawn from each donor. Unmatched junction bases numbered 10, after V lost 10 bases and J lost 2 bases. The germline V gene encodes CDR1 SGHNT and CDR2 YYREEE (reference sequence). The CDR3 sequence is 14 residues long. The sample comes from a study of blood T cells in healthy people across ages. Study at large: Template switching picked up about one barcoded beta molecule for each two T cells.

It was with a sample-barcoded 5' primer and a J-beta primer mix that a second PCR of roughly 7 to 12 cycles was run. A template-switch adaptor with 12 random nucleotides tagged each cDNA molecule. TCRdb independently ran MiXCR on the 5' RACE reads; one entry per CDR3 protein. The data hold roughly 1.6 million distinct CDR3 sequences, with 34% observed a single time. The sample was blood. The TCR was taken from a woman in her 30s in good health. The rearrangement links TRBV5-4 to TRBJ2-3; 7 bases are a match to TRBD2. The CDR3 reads CAFGSRDYTDTQYF. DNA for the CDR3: TGTGCCTTTGGTTCGCGGGACTACACAGATACGCAGTATTTT.